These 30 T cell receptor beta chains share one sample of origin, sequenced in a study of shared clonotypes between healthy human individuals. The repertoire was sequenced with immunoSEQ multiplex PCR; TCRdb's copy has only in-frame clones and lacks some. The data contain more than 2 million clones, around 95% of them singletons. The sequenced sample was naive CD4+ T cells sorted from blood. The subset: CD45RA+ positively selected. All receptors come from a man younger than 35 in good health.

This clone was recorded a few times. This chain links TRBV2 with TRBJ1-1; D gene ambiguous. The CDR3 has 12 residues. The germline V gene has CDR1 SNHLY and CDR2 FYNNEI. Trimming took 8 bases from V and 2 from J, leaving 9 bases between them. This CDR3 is CASAQTNTEAFF. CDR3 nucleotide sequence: TGTGCCAGCGCCCAGACAAACACTGAAGCTTTCTTT.

DNA for the CDR3: TGCAGCGTTCATCGCGGCACAGATACGCAGTATTTT. Translated: CSVHRGTDTQYF. The chain is built from TRBV29-1 and TRBJ2-3; D remains unclear. CDR1 and CDR2 from the germline V gene are SQVTM and ANQGSEA. This CDR3 has 12 amino acids. V was clipped by 5 bases and J by 1 base, with 7 bases between them.

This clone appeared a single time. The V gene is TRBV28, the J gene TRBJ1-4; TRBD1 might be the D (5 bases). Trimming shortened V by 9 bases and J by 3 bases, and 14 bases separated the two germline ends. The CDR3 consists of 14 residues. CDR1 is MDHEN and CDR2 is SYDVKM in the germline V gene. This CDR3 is CASELSGPNEKLFF. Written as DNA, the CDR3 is TGTGCCAGTGAGCTATCGGGGCCTAATGAAAAACTGTTTTTT.

CDR3 sequence: CASSKSLNTEAFF. The CDR3 DNA sequence: TGTGCCAGCAGTAAATCCTTGAACACTGAAGCTTTCTTT. The chain carries TRBV6-5 and TRBJ1-1; D is undetermined. The germline V gene encodes CDR1 MNHEY and CDR2 SVGAGI. The CDR3 sequence is 13 residues long. Trimming removed 5 bases at V and 0 bases at J, with 7 bases between.

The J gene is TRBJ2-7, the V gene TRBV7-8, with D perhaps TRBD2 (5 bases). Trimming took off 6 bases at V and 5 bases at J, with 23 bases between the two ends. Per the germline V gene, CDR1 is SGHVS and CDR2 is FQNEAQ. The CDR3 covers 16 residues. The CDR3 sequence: CASSYDLPVMRDEQYF. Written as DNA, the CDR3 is TGTGCCAGCAGTTACGACCTCCCGGTCATGAGGGACGAGCAGTACTTC.

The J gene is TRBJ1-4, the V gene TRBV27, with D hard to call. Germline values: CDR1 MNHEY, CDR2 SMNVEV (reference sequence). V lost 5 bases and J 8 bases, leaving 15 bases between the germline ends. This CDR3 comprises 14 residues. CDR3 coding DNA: TGTGCCAGCAGTCTTACCTGGGGAGGGGAAAAACTGTTTTTT. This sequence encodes CASSLTWGGEKLFF. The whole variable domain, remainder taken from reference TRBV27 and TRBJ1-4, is EAQVTQNPRYLITVTGKKLTVTCSQNMNHEYMSWYRQDPGLGLRQIYYSMNVEVTDKGDVPEGYKVSRKEKRNFPLILESPSPNQTSLYFCASSLTWGGEKLFFGSGTQLSVL.

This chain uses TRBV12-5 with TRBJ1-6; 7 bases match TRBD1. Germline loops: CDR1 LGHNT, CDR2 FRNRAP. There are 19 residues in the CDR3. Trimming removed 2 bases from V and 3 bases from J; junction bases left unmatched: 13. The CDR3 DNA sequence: TGTGCTAGTGGTTTGTTAACCCCGGGACAGATGAACTATAATTCACCCCTCCACTTT. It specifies CASGLLTPGQMNYNSPLHF.

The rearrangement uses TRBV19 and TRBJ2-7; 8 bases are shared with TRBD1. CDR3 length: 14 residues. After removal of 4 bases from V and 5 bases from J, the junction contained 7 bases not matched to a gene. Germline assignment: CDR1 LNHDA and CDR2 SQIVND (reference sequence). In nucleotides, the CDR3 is TGTGCCAGTAGTAAAGGACAGGGAAGGCACGAGCAGTACTTC. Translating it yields CASSKGQGRHEQYF. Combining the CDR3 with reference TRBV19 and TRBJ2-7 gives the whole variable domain DGGITQSPKYLFRKEGQNVTLSCEQNLNHDAMYWYRQDPGQGLRLIYYSQIVNDFQKGDIAEGYSVSREKKESFPLTVTSAQKNPTAFYLCASSKGQGRHEQYFGPGTRLTVT.

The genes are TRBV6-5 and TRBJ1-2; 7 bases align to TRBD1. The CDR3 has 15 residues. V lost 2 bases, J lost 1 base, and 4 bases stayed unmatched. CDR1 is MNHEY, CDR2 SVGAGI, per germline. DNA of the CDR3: TGTGCCAGCAGTTACACAGGGGCGGATAACTATGGCTACACCTTC. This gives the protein CASSYTGADNYGYTF.

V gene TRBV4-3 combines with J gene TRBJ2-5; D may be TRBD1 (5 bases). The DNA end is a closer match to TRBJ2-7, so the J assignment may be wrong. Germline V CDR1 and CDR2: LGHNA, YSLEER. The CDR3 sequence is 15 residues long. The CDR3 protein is CASSKVADSSYEQYF. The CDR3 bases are TGCGCCAGCAGCAAGGTGGCTGACAGCTCCTACGAGCAGTACTTC.

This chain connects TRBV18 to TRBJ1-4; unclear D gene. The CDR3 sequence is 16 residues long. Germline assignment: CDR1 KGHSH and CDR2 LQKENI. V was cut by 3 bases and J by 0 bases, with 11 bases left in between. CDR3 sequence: CASSPRGITTNEKLFF. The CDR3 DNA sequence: TGTGCCAGCTCACCCCGCGGGATCACAACTAATGAAAAACTGTTTTTT.

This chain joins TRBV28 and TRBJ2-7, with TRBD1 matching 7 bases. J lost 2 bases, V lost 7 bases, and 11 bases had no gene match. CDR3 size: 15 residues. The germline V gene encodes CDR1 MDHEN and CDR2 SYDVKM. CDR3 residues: CASIPNRDRTYEQYF. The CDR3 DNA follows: TGTGCCAGCATCCCAAATCGGGACAGAACCTACGAGCAGTACTTC.

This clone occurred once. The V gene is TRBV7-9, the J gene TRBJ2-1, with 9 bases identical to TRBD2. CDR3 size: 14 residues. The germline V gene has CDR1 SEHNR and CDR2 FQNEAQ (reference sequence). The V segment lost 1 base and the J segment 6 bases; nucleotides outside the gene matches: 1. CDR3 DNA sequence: TGTGCCAGCAGCTTAGGGACTAGCGCCAATGAGCAGTTCTTC. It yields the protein CASSLGTSANEQFF.

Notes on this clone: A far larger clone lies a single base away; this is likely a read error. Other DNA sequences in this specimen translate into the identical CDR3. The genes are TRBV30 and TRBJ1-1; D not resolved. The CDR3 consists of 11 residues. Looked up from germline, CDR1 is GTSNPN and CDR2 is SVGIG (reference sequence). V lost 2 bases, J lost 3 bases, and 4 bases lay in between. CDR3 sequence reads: CAWSTYTEAFF. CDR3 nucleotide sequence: TGTGCCTGGAGTACATACACTGAAGCTTTCTTT.

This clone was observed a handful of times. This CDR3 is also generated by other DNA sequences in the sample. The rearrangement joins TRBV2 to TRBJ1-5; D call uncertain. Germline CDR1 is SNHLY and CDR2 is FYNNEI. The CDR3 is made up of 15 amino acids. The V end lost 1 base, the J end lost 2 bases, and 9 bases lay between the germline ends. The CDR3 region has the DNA TGTGCCAGCAGTGAAGAAGGGTGGGGCAATCAGCCCCAGCATTTT. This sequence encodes CASSEEGWGNQPQHF.

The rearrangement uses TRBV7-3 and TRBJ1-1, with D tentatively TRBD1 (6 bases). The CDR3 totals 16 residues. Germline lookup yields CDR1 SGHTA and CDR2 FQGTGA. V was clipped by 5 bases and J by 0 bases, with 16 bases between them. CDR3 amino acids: CASSRFGGPLNTEAFF. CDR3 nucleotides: TGTGCCAGCAGCCGCTTTGGGGGGCCTTTGAACACTGAAGCTTTCTTT.

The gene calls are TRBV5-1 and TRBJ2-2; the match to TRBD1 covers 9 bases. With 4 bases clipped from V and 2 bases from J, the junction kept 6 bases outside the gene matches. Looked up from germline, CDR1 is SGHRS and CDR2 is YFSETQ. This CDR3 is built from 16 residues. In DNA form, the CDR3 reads TGCGCCAGCAGCCCGGAGGGACAGGGAAACACCGGGGAGCTGTTTTTT. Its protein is CASSPEGQGNTGELFF.

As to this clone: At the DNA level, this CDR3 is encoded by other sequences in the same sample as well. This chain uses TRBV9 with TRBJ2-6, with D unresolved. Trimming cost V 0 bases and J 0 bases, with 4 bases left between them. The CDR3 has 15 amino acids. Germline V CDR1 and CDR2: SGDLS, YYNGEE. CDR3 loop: CASSVDLSGANVLTF. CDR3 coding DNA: TGTGCCAGCAGCGTAGATCTCTCTGGGGCCAACGTCCTGACTTTC.

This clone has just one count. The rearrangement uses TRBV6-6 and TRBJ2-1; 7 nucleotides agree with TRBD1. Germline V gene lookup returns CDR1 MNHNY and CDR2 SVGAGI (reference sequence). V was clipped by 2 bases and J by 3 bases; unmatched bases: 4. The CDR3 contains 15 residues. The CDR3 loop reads CASSYEGGSYNEQFF. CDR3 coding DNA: TGTGCCAGCAGTTACGAAGGGGGCAGCTACAATGAGCAGTTCTTC.

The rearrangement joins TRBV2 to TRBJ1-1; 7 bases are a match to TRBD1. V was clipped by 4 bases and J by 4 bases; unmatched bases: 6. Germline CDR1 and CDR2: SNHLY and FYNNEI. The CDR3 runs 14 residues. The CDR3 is CASSGRQGSTEAFF. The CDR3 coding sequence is TGTGCCAGCAGTGGCAGACAGGGTTCCACTGAAGCTTTCTTT. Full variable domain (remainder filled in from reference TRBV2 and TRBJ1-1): EPEVTQTPSHQVTQMGQEVILRCVPISNHLYFYWYRQILGQKVEFLVSFYNNEISEKSEIFDDQFSVERPDGSNFTLKIRSTKLEDSAMYFCASSGRQGSTEAFFGQGTRLTVV.

DNA for the CDR3: TGTGCCAGCAGTTTATGGGGGCTAGCGAACACTGAAGCTTTCTTT. It translates to CASSLWGLANTEAFF. The rearrangement uses TRBV27 and TRBJ1-1, with D possibly matching TRBD1 (6 bases). Trimming shortened V by 1 base and J by 1 base, and 10 bases separated the two germline ends. This CDR3 comprises 15 residues. Germline V gene lookup returns CDR1 MNHEY and CDR2 SMNVEV (reference sequence).

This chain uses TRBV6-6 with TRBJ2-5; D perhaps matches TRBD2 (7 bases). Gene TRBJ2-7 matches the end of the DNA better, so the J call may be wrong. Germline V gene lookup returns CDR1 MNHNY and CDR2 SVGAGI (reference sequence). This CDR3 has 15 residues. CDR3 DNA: TGTGCCAGCAGGGAGCGGGACATAACGATATACGAGCAGTACTTC. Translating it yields CASRERDITIYEQYF.

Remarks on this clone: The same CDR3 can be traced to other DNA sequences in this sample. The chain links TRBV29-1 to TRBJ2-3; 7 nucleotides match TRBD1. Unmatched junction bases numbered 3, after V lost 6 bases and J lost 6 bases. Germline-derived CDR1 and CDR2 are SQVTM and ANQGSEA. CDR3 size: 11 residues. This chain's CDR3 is CSVDRVDTQYF. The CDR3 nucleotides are TGCAGCGTAGACAGGGTTGATACGCAGTATTTT.

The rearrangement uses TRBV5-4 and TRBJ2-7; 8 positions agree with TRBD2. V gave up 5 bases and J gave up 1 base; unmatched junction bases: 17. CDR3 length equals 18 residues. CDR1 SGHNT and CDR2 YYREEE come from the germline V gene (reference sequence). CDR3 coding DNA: TGTGCCAGCAGTCCCCGGGGAGCGGGGGATCTAAGGTCCTACGAGCAGTACTTC. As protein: CASSPRGAGDLRSYEQYF.

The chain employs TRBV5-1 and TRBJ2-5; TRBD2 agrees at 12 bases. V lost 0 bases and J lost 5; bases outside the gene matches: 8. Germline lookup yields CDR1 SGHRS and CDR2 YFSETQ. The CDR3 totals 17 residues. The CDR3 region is CASSLGPSGRARETQYF. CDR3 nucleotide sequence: TGCGCCAGCAGCTTGGGGCCTAGCGGGAGGGCCAGGGAGACCCAGTACTTC. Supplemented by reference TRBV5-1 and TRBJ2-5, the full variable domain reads KAGVTQTPRYLIKTRGQQVTLSCSPISGHRSVSWYQQTPGQGLQFLFEYFSETQRNKGNFPGRFSGRQFSNSRSEMNVSTLELGDSALYLCASSLGPSGRARETQYFGPGTRLLVL.

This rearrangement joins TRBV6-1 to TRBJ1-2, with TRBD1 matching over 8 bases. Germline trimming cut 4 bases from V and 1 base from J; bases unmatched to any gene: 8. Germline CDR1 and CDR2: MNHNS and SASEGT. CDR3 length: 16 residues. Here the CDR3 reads CASSGLGGQVNYGYTF. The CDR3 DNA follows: TGTGCCAGCAGTGGGCTGGGGGGACAGGTTAACTATGGCTACACCTTC.

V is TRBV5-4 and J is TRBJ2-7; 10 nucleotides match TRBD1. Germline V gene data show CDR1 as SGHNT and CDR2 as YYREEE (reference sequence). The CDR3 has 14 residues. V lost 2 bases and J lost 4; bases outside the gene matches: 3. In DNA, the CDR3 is TGTGCCAGCAGCTTAGAGGGACAGGGGTACGAGCAGTACTTC. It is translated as CASSLEGQGYEQYF. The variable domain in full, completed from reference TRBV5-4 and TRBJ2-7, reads ETGVTQSPTHLIKTRGQQVTLRCSSQSGHNTVSWYQQALGQGPQFIFQYYREEENGRGNFPPRFSGLQFPNYSSELNVNALELDDSALYLCASSLEGQGYEQYFGPGTRLTVT.

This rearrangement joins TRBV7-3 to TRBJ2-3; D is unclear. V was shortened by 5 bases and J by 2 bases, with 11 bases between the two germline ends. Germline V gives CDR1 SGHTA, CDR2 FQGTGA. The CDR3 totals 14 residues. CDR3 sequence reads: CASSTLGPTDTQYF. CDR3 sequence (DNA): TGTGCCAGCAGCACTCTAGGTCCCACAGATACGCAGTATTTT.

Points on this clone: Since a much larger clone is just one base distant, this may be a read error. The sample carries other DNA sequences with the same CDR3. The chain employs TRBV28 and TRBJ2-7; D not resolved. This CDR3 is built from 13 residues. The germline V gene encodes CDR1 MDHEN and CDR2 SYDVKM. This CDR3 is CASSLALTYEQYF. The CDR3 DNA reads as TGCGCCAGCAGTTTGGCTCTAACCTACGAGCAGTACTTC.

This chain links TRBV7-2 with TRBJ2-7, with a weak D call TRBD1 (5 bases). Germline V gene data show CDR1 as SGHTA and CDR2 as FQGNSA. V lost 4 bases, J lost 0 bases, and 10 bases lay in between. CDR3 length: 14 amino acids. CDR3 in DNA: TGTGCCAGCAGCTCGGACGGACACTCCTACGAGCAGTACTTC. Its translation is CASSSDGHSYEQYF.